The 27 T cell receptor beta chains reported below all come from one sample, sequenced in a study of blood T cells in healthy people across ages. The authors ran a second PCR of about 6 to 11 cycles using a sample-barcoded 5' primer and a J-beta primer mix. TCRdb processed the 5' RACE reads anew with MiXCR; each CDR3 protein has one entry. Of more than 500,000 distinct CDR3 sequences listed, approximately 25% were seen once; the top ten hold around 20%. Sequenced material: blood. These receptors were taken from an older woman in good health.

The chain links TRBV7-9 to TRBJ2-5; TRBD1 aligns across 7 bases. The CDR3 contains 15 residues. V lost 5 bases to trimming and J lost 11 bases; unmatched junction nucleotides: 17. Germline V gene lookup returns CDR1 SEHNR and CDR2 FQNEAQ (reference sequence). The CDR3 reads CASSARATGQGEQYF. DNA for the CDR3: TGTGCCAGCAGCGCCCGGGCGACAGGGCAAGGGGAGCAGTACTTC.

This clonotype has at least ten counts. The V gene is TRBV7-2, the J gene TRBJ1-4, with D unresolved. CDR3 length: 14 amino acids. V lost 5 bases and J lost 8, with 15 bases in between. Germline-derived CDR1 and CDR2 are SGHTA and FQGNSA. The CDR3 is CASSAPGSLEKLFF. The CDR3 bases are TGTGCCAGCAGCGCCCCCGGCAGCTTAGAAAAACTGTTTTTT.

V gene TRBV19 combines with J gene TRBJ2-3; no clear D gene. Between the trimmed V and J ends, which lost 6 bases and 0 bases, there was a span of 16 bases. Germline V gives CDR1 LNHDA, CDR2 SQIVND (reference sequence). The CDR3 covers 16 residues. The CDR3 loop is CASSHPNPGSTDTQYF. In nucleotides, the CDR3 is TGTGCCAGTAGCCATCCTAATCCGGGTAGCACAGATACGCAGTATTTT.

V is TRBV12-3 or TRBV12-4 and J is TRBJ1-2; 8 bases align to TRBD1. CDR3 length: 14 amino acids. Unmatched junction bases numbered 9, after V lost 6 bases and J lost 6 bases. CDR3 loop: CASSRGQGIHGYTF. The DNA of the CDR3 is TGTGCCAGCAGCCGCGGACAGGGAATACATGGCTACACCTTC.

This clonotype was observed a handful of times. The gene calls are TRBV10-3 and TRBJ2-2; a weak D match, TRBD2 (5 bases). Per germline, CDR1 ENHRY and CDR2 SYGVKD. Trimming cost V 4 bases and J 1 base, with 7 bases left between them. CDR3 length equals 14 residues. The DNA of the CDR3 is TGTGCCATCAGTGCGGACTGGAACACCGGGGAGCTGTTTTTT. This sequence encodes CAISADWNTGELFF.

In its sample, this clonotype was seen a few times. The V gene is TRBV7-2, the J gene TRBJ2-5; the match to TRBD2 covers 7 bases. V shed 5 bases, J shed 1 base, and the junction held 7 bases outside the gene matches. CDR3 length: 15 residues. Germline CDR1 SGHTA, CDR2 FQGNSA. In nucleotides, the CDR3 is TGTGCCAGCAGCCCACAGCGGGGAAGCCAAGAGACCCAGTACTTC. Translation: CASSPQRGSQETQYF.

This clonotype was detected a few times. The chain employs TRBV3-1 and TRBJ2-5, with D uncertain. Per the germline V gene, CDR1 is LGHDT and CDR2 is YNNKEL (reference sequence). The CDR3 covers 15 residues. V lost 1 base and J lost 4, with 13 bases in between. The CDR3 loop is CASSQVTRGGETQYF. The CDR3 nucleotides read TGTGCCAGCAGCCAAGTGACGAGAGGTGGAGAGACCCAGTACTTC.

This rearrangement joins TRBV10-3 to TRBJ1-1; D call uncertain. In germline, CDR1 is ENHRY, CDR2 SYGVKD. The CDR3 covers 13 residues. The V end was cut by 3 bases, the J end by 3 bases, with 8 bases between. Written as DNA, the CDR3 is TGTGCCATCAGTGAACGGGGTGACACTGAAGCTTTCTTT. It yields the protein CAISERGDTEAFF.

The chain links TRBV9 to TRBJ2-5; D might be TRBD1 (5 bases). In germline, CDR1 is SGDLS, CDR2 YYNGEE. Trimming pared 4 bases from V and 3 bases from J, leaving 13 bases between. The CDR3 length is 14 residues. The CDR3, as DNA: TGTGCCAGCAGCCCCTATCCAGGGAAAGAGACCCAGTACTTC. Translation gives CASSPYPGKETQYF.

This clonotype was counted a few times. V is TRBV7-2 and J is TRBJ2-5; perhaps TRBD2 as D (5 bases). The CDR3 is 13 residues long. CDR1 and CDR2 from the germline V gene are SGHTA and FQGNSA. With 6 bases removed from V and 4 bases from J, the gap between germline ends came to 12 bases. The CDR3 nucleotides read TGTGCCAGCAGACTCGCTAGCTTAGAGACCCAGTACTTC. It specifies CASRLASLETQYF.

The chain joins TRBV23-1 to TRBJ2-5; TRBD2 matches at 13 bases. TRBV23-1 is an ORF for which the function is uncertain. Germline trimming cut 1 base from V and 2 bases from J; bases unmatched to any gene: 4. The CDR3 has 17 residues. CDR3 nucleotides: TGCGCCAGCAGTCAATGGGGACTAGCGGGGAGTCAAGAGACCCAGTACTTC. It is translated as CASSQWGLAGSQETQYF.

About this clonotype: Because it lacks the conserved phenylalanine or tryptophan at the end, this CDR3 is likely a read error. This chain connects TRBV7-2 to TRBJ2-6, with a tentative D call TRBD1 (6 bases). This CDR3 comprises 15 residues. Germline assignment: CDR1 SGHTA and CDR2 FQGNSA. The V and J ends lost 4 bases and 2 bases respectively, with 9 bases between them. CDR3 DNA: TGTGCCAGCAGCTCAGGACAGCCTGGGGCCAACGTCCTGACTTCC. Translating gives CASSSGQPGANVLTS.

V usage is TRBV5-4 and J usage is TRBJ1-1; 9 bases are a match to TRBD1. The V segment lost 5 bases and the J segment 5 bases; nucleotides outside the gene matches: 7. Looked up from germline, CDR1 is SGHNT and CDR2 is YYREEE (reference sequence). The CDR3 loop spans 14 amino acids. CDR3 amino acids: CASSRDRGSTEAFF. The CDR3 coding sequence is TGTGCCAGCAGTCGAGACAGGGGGAGTACTGAAGCTTTCTTT.

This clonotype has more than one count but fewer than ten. CDR3 protein: CASSPIPGQRNIQYF. In nucleotides, the CDR3 is TGTGCCAGCTCCCCAATACCGGGACAGAGGAACATTCAGTACTTC. The chain carries TRBV18 and TRBJ2-4, with 7 positions matching TRBD1. Germline lookup yields CDR1 KGHSH and CDR2 LQKENI. V shed 6 bases, J shed 7 bases, and the junction held 12 bases outside the gene matches. The CDR3 sequence is 15 residues long.

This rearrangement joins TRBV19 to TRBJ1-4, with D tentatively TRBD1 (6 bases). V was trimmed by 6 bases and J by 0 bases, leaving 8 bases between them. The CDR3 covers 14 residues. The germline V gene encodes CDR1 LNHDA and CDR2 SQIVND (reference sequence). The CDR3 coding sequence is TGTGCCAGTAGCACAGGGCCAACTAATGAAAAACTGTTTTTT. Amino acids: CASSTGPTNEKLFF.

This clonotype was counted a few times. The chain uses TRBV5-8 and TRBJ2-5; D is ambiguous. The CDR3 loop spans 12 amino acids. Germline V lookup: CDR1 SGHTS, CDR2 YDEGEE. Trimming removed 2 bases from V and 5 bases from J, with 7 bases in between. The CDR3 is CASSFRLETQYF. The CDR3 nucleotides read TGTGCCAGCAGCTTTAGGCTCGAGACCCAGTACTTC.

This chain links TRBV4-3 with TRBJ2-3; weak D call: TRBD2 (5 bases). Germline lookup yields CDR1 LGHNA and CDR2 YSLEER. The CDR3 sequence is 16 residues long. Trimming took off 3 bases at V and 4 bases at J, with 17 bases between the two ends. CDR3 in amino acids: CASSQDRLGSSDTQYF. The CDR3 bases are TGCGCCAGCAGCCAGGACCGATTAGGGAGCTCAGATACGCAGTATTTT.

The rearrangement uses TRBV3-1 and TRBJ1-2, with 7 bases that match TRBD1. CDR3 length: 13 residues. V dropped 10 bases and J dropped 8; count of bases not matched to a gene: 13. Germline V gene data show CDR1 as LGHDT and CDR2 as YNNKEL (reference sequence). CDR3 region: CATEYNRGSGYTF. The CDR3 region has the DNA TGTGCCACAGAGTATAACAGGGGTTCGGGCTACACCTTC.

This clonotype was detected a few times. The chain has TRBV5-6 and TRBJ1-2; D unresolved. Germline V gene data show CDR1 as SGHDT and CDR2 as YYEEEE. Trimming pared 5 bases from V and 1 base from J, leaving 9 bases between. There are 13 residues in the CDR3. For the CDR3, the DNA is TGTGCCAGCAGTCCTCCACATAACTATGGCTACACCTTC. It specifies CASSPPHNYGYTF.

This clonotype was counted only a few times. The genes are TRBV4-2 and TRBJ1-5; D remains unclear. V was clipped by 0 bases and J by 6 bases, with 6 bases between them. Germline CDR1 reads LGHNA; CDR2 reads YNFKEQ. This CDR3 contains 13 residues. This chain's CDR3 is CASSQDLSQPQHF. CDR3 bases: TGTGCCAGCAGCCAAGATCTTAGTCAGCCCCAGCATTTT.

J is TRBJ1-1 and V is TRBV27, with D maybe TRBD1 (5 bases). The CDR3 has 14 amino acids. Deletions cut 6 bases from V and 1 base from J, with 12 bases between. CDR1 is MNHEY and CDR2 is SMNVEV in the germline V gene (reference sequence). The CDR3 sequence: CASRRGRTNTEAFF. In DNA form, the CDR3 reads TGTGCCAGCAGACGGGGACGGACGAACACTGAAGCTTTCTTT.

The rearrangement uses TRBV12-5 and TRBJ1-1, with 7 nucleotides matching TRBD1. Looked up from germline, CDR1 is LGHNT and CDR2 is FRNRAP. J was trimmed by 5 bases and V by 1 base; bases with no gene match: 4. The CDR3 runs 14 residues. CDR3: CASGLGTGPTEAFF. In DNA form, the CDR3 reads TGTGCTAGTGGTTTGGGGACAGGTCCTACTGAAGCTTTCTTT.

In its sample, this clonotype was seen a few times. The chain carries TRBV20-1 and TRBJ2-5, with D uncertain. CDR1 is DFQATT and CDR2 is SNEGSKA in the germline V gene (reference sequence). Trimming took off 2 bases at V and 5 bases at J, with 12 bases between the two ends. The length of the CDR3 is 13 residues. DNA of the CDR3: TGCAGTGCTAGAAATATAGAGGTTGAGACCCAGTACTTC. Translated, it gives CSARNIEVETQYF.

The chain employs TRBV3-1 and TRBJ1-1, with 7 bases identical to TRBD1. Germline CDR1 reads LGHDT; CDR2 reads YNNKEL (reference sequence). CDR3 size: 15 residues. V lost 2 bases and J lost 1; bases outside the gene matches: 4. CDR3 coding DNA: TGTGCCAGCAGCCAAAACAGGGGAGGGAACACTGAAGCTTTCTTT. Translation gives CASSQNRGGNTEAFF.

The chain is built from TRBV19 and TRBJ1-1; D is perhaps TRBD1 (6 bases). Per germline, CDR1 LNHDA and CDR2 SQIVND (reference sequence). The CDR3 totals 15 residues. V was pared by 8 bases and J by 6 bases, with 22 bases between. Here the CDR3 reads CASATSQGRGAEAFF. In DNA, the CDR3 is TGTGCCAGTGCTACGTCACAGGGAAGAGGGGCTGAAGCTTTCTTT.

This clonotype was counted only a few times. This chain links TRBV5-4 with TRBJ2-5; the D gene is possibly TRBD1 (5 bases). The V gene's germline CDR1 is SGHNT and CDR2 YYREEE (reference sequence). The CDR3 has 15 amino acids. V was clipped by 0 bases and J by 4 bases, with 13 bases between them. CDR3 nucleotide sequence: TGTGCCAGCAGCTTGGTGTCAGGGAAGGGAGAGACCCAGTACTTC. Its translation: CASSLVSGKGETQYF.

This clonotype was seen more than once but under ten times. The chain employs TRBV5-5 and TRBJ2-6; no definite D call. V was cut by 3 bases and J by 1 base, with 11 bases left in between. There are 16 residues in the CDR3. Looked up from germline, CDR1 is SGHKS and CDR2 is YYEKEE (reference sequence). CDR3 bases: TGTGCCAGCAGCTCGGGCGTGGGGTCTGGGGCCAACGTCCTGACTTTC. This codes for CASSSGVGSGANVLTF.